A single sample gave rise to the 16 T cell receptor beta chains below, sequenced in a study of CD8+ T cells in alopecia areata. In each case, RNA was isolated and then reverse transcribed into cDNA as the sequencing template. Data came from immunoSEQ multiplex PCR; TCRdb stores just in-frame clones and leaves some out. In the table there are 250,000 or so clones, under 70% of which are singletons. This specimen consisted of CD4+ T cells sorted from blood, obtained at week 0. The receptors originated from a human donor with alopecia areata.

The rearrangement links TRBV5-1 to TRBJ2-5, with 10 nucleotides matching TRBD2. This CDR3 has 14 amino acids. Germline V gene lookup returns CDR1 SGHRS and CDR2 YFSETQ. Unmatched junction bases numbered 3, after V lost 2 bases and J lost 5 bases. The DNA of the CDR3 is TGCGCCAGCAGCTTAGCGGGGGGGCCGGAGACCCAGTACTTC. Its translation is CASSLAGGPETQYF.

The CDR3 DNA is TGCAGCGTTGGTAGCAGCGGCTACGAGCAGTACTTC. It yields the protein CSVGSSGYEQYF. This sequence joins TRBV29-1 and TRBJ2-7; the D gene is possibly TRBD2 (5 bases). Trimming left V 4 bases short and J 3 bases short, with 10 bases between. There are 12 residues in the CDR3. The germline gives CDR1 SQVTM, CDR2 ANQGSEA.

The J gene is TRBJ2-5, the V gene TRBV29-1; D is perhaps TRBD2 (5 bases). CDR1 is SQVTM, CDR2 ANQGSEA, per germline. Deletions cut 8 bases from V and 4 bases from J, with 14 bases between. This CDR3 is 12 amino acids long. The CDR3 loop is CSHLGVGETQYF. CDR3 coding DNA: TGCAGCCACCTGGGAGTGGGAGAGACCCAGTACTTC.

The rearrangement uses TRBV29-1 and TRBJ2-3; 8 nucleotides align to TRBD1. CDR3 length: 15 amino acids. Germline lookup yields CDR1 SQVTM and CDR2 ANQGSEA. Germline trimming cut 1 base from V and 4 bases from J; bases unmatched to any gene: 7. CDR3 region: CSVEGDRGFADTQYF. CDR3 bases: TGCAGCGTTGAAGGAGACAGGGGTTTTGCAGATACGCAGTATTTT.

The CDR3 nucleotides are TGTGCCAGCAGCCCGCAGACCTCCTCTGGGGCCAACGTCCTGACTTTC. This codes for CASSPQTSSGANVLTF. This chain connects TRBV9 to TRBJ2-6, with D hard to call. Trimming left V 4 bases short and J 0 bases short, with 11 bases between. Germline CDR1 and CDR2: SGDLS and YYNGEE. The CDR3 is 16 residues long. Looking up the rest from reference TRBV9 and TRBJ2-6 gives the full variable domain: DSGVTQTPKHLITATGQRVTLRCSPRSGDLSVYWYQQSLDQGLQFLIQYYNGEERAKGNILERFSAQQFPDLHSELNLSSLELGDSALYFCASSPQTSSGANVLTFGAGSRLTVL.

The gene calls are TRBV7-9 and TRBJ1-4; D call uncertain. V lost 1 base and J lost 9, with 12 bases in between. The CDR3 sequence is 14 residues long. Germline loops: CDR1 SEHNR, CDR2 FQNEAQ (reference sequence). The CDR3 nucleotides are TGTGCCAGCAGCTTAGTGGAGAGCGAACAAAAACTGTTTTTT. This gives the protein CASSLVESEQKLFF.

The chain carries TRBV18 and TRBJ2-3; D may match TRBD1 or TRBD2 (5 bases each). Trimming removed 6 bases from V and 3 bases from J, with 13 bases in between. This CDR3 has 14 amino acids. Germline lookup yields CDR1 KGHSH and CDR2 LQKENI. The DNA for the CDR3 is TGTGCCAGCTCCCCGGGACGGGGTACAGATACGCAGTATTTT. Amino acids: CASSPGRGTDTQYF.

The chain has TRBV30 and TRBJ2-1, with TRBD2 as a possible D gene (6 bases). The V end was cut by 4 bases, the J end by 0 bases, with 13 bases between. Germline-derived CDR1 and CDR2 are GTSNPN and SVGIG (reference sequence). CDR3 length: 15 residues. The CDR3 here is CAWTFGGSSYNEQFF. Written as DNA, the CDR3 is TGTGCCTGGACCTTCGGGGGAAGCTCCTACAATGAGCAGTTCTTC.

The gene calls are TRBV7-3 and TRBJ2-1, with D possibly being TRBD1 or TRBD2 (5 bases each). The V gene's germline CDR1 is SGHTA and CDR2 FQGTGA. The CDR3 has 14 residues. V was cut by 4 bases and J by 10 bases, with 17 bases left in between. CDR3 residues: CASSSPGRNREQFF. CDR3 nucleotides: TGTGCCAGCAGCTCCCCGGGGCGAAACCGGGAGCAGTTCTTC.

This clone was picked up a small number of times. Other DNA sequences in the sample encode the same CDR3. The genes are TRBV29-1 and TRBJ2-5, with D perhaps TRBD1 (6 bases). V was shortened by 1 base and J by 2 bases, with 8 bases between the two germline ends. The CDR3 consists of 13 residues. Germline V gene data show CDR1 as SQVTM and CDR2 as ANQGSEA. CDR3 protein: CSVEGQVQETQYF. DNA of the CDR3: TGCAGCGTTGAAGGACAGGTTCAAGAGACCCAGTACTTC. Supplemented by reference TRBV29-1 and TRBJ2-5, the full variable domain reads SAVISQKPSRDICQRGTSLTIQCQVDSQVTMMFWYRQQPGQSLTLIATANQGSEATYESGFVIDKFPISRPNLTFSTLTVSNMSPEDSSIYLCSVEGQVQETQYFGPGTRLLVL.

This rearrangement joins TRBV6-5 to TRBJ1-1; D not resolved. Germline assignment: CDR1 MNHEY and CDR2 SVGAGI. Trimming shortened V by 5 bases and J by 5 bases, and 12 bases separated the two germline ends. The CDR3 has 13 residues. DNA of the CDR3: TGTGCCAGCAGTCTACTGAGAGGGACTGAAGCTTTCTTT. Protein: CASSLLRGTEAFF.

The chain employs TRBV30 and TRBJ1-1; D is undetermined. This CDR3 spans 13 amino acids. Germline CDR1 reads GTSNPN; CDR2 reads SVGIG (reference sequence). V shed 2 bases and J shed 1 base, with 8 bases lying between them. This chain's CDR3 is CAWSWAGNTEAFF. Here the CDR3 DNA reads TGTGCCTGGAGTTGGGCAGGGAACACTGAAGCTTTCTTT.

This clone has a handful of counts. The chain uses TRBV27 and TRBJ2-3; 12 bases are shared with TRBD2. Germline assignment: CDR1 MNHEY and CDR2 SMNVEV (reference sequence). Trimming removed 5 bases from V and 7 bases from J; junction bases left unmatched: 10. The CDR3 runs 16 residues. Here the CDR3 reads CASSPLAGGPLNTQYF. The CDR3 bases are TGTGCCAGCAGTCCTCTAGCGGGGGGGCCTTTGAATACGCAGTATTTT.

This clone has more than one count but fewer than ten. This chain connects TRBV19 to TRBJ2-5; D could derive from TRBD1 or TRBD2 (5 bases each). V was clipped by 1 base and J by 2 bases, with 5 bases between them. The CDR3 covers 13 residues. Germline CDR1 reads LNHDA; CDR2 reads SQIVND (reference sequence). CDR3 nucleotide sequence: TGTGCCAGTAGTATAGGGGGGCAAGAGACCCAGTACTTC. Translation gives CASSIGGQETQYF.

V and J are TRBV25-1 and TRBJ2-5; tentatively, D is TRBD1 or TRBD2 (5 bases each). Between the trimmed V and J ends, which lost 5 bases and 4 bases, there was a span of 11 bases. Germline V gives CDR1 MGHDK, CDR2 SYGVNS. This CDR3 has 13 residues. The CDR3 coding sequence is TGTGCCAGCAGTCTAGCAGGGAGAGAGACCCAGTACTTC. Translated: CASSLAGRETQYF.

The V gene is TRBV10-3, the J gene TRBJ1-1; D unclear. Trimming took 4 bases from V and 0 from J, leaving 9 bases between them. This CDR3 region has 14 residues. The V gene's germline CDR1 is ENHRY and CDR2 SYGVKD. CDR3 sequence reads: CAISVGGLNTEAFF. CDR3 sequence (DNA): TGTGCCATCAGTGTCGGCGGACTGAACACTGAAGCTTTCTTT.